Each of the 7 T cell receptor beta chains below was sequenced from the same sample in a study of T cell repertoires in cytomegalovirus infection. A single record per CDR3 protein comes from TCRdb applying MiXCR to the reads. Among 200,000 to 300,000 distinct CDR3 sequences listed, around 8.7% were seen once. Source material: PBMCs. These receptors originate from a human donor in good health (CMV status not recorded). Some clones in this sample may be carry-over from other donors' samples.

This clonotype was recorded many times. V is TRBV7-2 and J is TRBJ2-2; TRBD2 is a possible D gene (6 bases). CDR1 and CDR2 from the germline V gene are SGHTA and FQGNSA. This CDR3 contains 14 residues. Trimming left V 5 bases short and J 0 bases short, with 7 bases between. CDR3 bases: TGTGCCAGCAGCCGACTAGCGAACACCGGGGAGCTGTTTTTT. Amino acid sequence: CASSRLANTGELFF. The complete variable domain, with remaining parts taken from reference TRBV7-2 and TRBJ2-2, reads GAGVSQSPSNKVTEKGKDVELRCDPISGHTALYWYRQSLGQGLEFLIYFQGNSAPDKSGLPSDRFSAERTGGSVSTLTIQRTQQEDSAVYLCASSRLANTGELFFGEGSRLTVL.

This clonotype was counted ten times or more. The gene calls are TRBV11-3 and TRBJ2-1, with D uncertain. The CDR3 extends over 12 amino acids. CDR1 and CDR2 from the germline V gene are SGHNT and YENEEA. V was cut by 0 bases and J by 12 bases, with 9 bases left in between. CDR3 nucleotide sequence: TGTGCCAGCAGCTTAGAAGGGTTGAGGCAGTTCTTC. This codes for CASSLEGLRQFF.

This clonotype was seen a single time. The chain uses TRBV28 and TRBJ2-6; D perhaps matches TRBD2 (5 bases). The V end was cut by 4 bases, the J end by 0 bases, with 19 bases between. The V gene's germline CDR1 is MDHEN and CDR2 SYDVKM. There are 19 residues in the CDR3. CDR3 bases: TGTGCCAGCAGTTCCCCCCGCGGGCTACATTCCTCTGGGGCCAACGTCCTGACTTTC. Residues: CASSSPRGLHSSGANVLTF.

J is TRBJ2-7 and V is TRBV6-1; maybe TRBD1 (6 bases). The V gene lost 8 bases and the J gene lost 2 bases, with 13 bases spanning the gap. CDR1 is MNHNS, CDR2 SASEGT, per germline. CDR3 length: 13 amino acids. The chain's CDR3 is CASDTGFPYEQYF. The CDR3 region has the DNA TGTGCCAGCGACACAGGGTTCCCCTACGAGCAGTACTTC.

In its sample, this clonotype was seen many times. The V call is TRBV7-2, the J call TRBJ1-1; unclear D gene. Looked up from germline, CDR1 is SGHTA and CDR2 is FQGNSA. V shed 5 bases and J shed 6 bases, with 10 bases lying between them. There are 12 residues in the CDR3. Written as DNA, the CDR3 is TGTGCCAGCAGCCATCCCAGGCCTGAAGCTTTCTTT. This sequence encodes CASSHPRPEAFF.

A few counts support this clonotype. The CDR3 region is CASSIGRQNTGELFF. The CDR3 nucleotides read TGTGCCAGTAGTATAGGTCGACAGAACACCGGGGAGCTGTTTTTT. J is TRBJ2-2 and V is TRBV19; D uncertain. Trimming took 1 base from V and 1 from J, leaving 7 bases between them. Per the germline V gene, CDR1 is LNHDA and CDR2 is SQIVND (reference sequence). The CDR3 has 15 amino acids.

CDR3 nucleotides: TGCAGTGCTAGCCCTCAGCCCTCCACCCAGTACTTC. Protein: CSASPQPSTQYF. The chain links TRBV20-1 to TRBJ2-5, with unresolved D. Looked up from germline, CDR1 is DFQATT and CDR2 is SNEGSKA (reference sequence). The CDR3 has 12 amino acids. V gave up 3 bases and J gave up 8 bases, with 13 bases separating them.